These 8 T cell receptor beta chains were sequenced from one sample in a study of T cell responses to AZD1222 COVID-19 vaccine. Repertoires were generated with immunoSEQ multiplex PCR, while TCRdb's copy carries only in-frame clones and drops some. Of some 86,000 clones detected, around 90% appear once; the ten largest clones hold approximately 5.6%. Here the sequenced sample was peripheral blood, taken on day 0 of AZD1222 vaccination. The receptors originated from an adult in good health.

The rearrangement joins TRBV13 to TRBJ2-4; D is uncertain. Germline V gene sequence: CDR1 PRHDT, CDR2 FYEKMQ (reference sequence). CDR3 length: 15 residues. Trimming took off 5 bases at V and 6 bases at J, with 17 bases between the two ends. CDR3 coding DNA: TGTGCCAGCAGCGCGGACCGCCTCCGTGGAAACATTCAGTACTTC. Its protein product is CASSADRLRGNIQYF.

V and J are TRBV4-1 and TRBJ1-5, with D perhaps matching TRBD1 (6 bases). V shed 0 bases and J shed 6 bases, with 15 bases lying between them. This CDR3 comprises 16 residues. In germline, CDR1 is MGHRA, CDR2 YSYEKL. The CDR3 nucleotides read TGCGCCAGCAGCCAAGAGATTACGGGGGCAGTTCAGCCCCAGCATTTT. It specifies CASSQEITGAVQPQHF.

The V gene is TRBV18, the J gene TRBJ1-4; TRBD1 is a possible D gene (5 bases). CDR3 size: 14 residues. CDR1 and CDR2 from the germline V gene are KGHSH and LQKENI. With 3 bases removed from V and 14 bases from J, the gap between germline ends came to 19 bases. CDR3 coding DNA: TGTGCCAGCTCACCCGGGGCATCAGGGTGGAGGCTGTTTTTT. Amino acids: CASSPGASGWRLFF.

The chain links TRBV27 to TRBJ2-5, with 8 bases fitting TRBD2. The CDR3 covers 16 residues. J lost 1 base, V lost 5 bases, and 9 bases had no gene match. Germline V gene lookup returns CDR1 MNHEY and CDR2 SMNVEV (reference sequence). CDR3 DNA sequence: TGTGCCAGCAGTCCCTTGCGCGGGAGGATCCAAGAGACCCAGTACTTC. It encodes CASSPLRGRIQETQYF.

This clone appeared a single time. The chain carries TRBV7-3 and TRBJ2-1, with D tentatively TRBD2 (5 bases). CDR3 length: 15 amino acids. Trimming shortened V by 2 bases and J by 3 bases, and 11 bases separated the two germline ends. CDR1 and CDR2 (germline): SGHTA, FQGTGA. Written as DNA, the CDR3 is TGTGCCAGCAGCTTAGTGGGAGTTGGCTACAATGAGCAGTTCTTC. It translates to CASSLVGVGYNEQFF.

The chain recombines TRBV6-4 with TRBJ2-3; tentative D call: TRBD2 (5 bases). Germline loops: CDR1 MRHNA, CDR2 SNTAGT. CDR3 size: 15 residues. V lost 0 bases and J lost 0, with 7 bases in between. In DNA form, the CDR3 reads TGTGCCAGCAGTGACTCGGCGGGCAGCACAGATACGCAGTATTTT. It translates to CASSDSAGSTDTQYF.

The genes are TRBV30 and TRBJ1-4; 9 bases fit TRBD1. Losses at the gene ends were 2 bases for V and 7 bases for J; bases not matched to a gene: 5. The CDR3 covers 14 residues. Germline CDR1 and CDR2: GTSNPN and SVGIG (reference sequence). In DNA form, the CDR3 reads TGTGCCTGGAGTCGTACAGGGGGCTTTGAAAAACTGTTTTTT. Translation: CAWSRTGGFEKLFF. Variable domain in full (rest from reference TRBV30 and TRBJ1-4): SQTIHQWPATLVQPVGSPLSLECTVEGTSNPNLYWYRQAAGRGLQLLFYSVGIGQISSEVPQNLSASRPQDRQFILSSKKLLLSDSGFYLCAWSRTGGFEKLFFGSGTQLSVL.

This chain connects TRBV5-6 to TRBJ1-2; D is undetermined. V was cut by 1 base and J by 8 bases, with 9 bases left in between. This CDR3 has 12 amino acids. From germline, CDR1 is SGHDT and CDR2 YYEEEE. CDR3 nucleotide sequence: TGTGCCAGCAGCTTGTACGGGAACGGCTACACCTTC. Protein sequence: CASSLYGNGYTF.